This record covers a single T cell receptor beta chain. The data were obtained in a study of OX40 agonist ivuxolimab in advanced cancers. The protocol was immunoSEQ multiplex PCR, while the TCRdb copy is restricted to in-frame clones and leaves out a portion. Of over 40,000 clones in the sample, about 90% are singletons; the top ten hold 3.6%. The receptor was derived from an adult with an advanced solid tumor such as melanoma, head and neck, liver or kidney cancer. Sequencing was performed on CD4+ or CD8+ T cells sorted from blood, taken in a trial of the OX40 agonist ivuxolimab.

DNA of the CDR3: TGCGCCAGCAGCTTGGCGGTTGAGCAGTTCTTC. Encoded protein: CASSLAVEQFF. The chain employs TRBV5-1 and TRBJ2-1; no definite D call. Germline-derived CDR1 and CDR2 are SGHRS and YFSETQ. CDR3 length equals 11 residues. The germline V and J ends were trimmed by 0 bases and 9 bases, with 4 bases remaining between them. Looking up the rest from reference TRBV5-1 and TRBJ2-1 gives the full variable domain: KAGVTQTPRYLIKTRGQQVTLSCSPISGHRSVSWYQQTPGQGLQFLFEYFSETQRNKGNFPGRFSGRQFSNSRSEMNVSTLELGDSALYLCASSLAVEQFFGPGTRLTVL.